The present TCR beta chain was sequenced within a study of lymphopenia after photon versus proton radiotherapy. Generated by immunoSEQ multiplex PCR, the TCRdb table keeps only in-frame clones and is missing some. The sample shows tens of thousands of clones, about four fifths of them seen only once. Regarding this clone: Antigen: not known.

Germline values: CDR1 SGHDN, CDR2 FVKESK. V was shortened by 0 bases and J by 3 bases, with 5 bases between the two germline ends. The CDR3 sequence is 13 residues long. Whole-study results and caveats: After lymphocyte nadir, photon-treated repertoires showed oligoclonal expansion, especially CD8+ Temra.

This chain uses TRBV14 with TRBJ1-2; D uncertain. The receptor was derived from a man aged 55 to 70 with pancreatic cancer. The specimen was peripheral blood, collected from a patient treated with proton-based radiotherapy. CDR3 loop: CASSQDSHYGYTF. For the CDR3, the DNA is TGTGCCAGCAGCCAAGACAGCCACTATGGCTACACCTTC.